The rows below give T cell receptor beta chains drawn from one sample of a study of cytomegalovirus exposure and HLA in healthy donors. Assay used: immunoSEQ multiplex PCR; TCRdb lists only in-frame clones, some missing. The profile covers fewer than 200,000 clones, with more than 80% appearing a single time and roughly 4.9% taken by the ten largest. Material: PBMCs. The receptors here all came from a woman aged 18 to 35 in good health and CMV-seropositive. Both conserved end residues are part of each CDR3. The D gene is left open where the match is weak. Clone size is given for some rows only: seen once, a few or many times, or a class if the clone is expanded.

CDR3: CSVVQGDGYTF; DNA: TGCAGCGTGGTACAGGGGGATGGCTACACCTTC; V: TRBV29-1; length: 11; size: .; D: TRBD1; J: TRBJ1-2
CDR3: CASSISGARGRAFF; DNA: TGTGCCAGTAGTATTTCAGGGGCGCGGGGGAGAGCTTTCTTT; V: TRBV19; length: 14; size: .; D: .; J: TRBJ1-1
CDR3: CSVDYPAGGLEGQYF; DNA: TGCAGCGTTGACTACCCAGCGGGGGGACTTGAAGGCCAGTACTTC; V: TRBV29-1; length: 15; size: .; D: TRBD2; J: TRBJ2-5
CDR3: CASSLGQEDGYNF; DNA: TGCGCCAGCAGCTTGGGACAGGAAGATGGCTACAACTTC; V: TRBV5-1; length: 13; size: .; D: .; J: TRBJ1-2
CDR3: CASSQVSSGGRNTGELFF; DNA: TGTGCCAGCAGCCAAGTCTCTAGCGGGGGCCGGAACACCGGGGAGCTGTTTTTT; V: TRBV4-2; length: 18; size: .; D: TRBD2; J: TRBJ2-2
CDR3: CASSLPGVGSYNSPLHF; DNA: TGTGCCAGCAGTTTACCCGGGGTGGGATCCTATAATTCACCCCTCCACTTT; V: TRBV28; length: 17; size: .; D: .; J: TRBJ1-6
CDR3: CASSTGGKHYGYTF; DNA: TGTGCCAGTAGTACAGGGGGCAAGCACTATGGCTACACCTTC; V: TRBV19; length: 14; size: .; D: TRBD1; J: TRBJ1-2
CDR3: CASSSYQGANTEAFF; DNA: TGTGCCAGCAGTTCATATCAGGGGGCTAACACTGAAGCTTTCTTT; V: TRBV28; length: 15; size: .; D: TRBD1; J: TRBJ1-1
CDR3: CASSATAGRGPTRSTDTQYF; DNA: TGTGCCAGCAGCGCCACCGCCGGGCGGGGGCCAACCCGGAGCACAGATACGCAGTATTTT; V: TRBV9; length: 20; size: .; D: .; J: TRBJ2-3
CDR3: CASSGPLRGADTQYF; DNA: TGTGCCAGCAGTGGGCCCCTAAGGGGCGCAGATACGCAGTATTTT; V: TRBV25-1; length: 15; size: .; D: .; J: TRBJ2-3
CDR3: CASSPRPRGRGPGRTEAFF; DNA: TGTGCTAGCAGCCCACGTCCCAGGGGGCGCGGCCCGGGACGAACTGAAGCTTTCTTT; V: TRBV7-7; length: 19; size: .; D: TRBD1; J: TRBJ1-1
CDR3: CAISGQGMNTEAFF; DNA: TGTGCCATCAGCGGACAGGGCATGAACACCGAAGCTTTCTTT; V: TRBV10-3; length: 14; size: .; D: TRBD1; J: TRBJ1-1
CDR3: CASSLNTGELFF; DNA: TGTGCCAGCAGCCTCAACACCGGGGAGCTGTTTTTT; V: TRBV7-3; length: 12; size: .; D: .; J: TRBJ2-2
CDR3: CASSPGESHGNEQFF; DNA: TGCGCCAGCAGCCCGGGGGAGTCGCATGGCAATGAGCAGTTCTTC; V: TRBV5-1; length: 15; size: .; D: .; J: TRBJ2-1
CDR3: CASSSDRGNGHEQFF; DNA: TGTGCCAGCAGCTCGGACAGGGGCAACGGGCATGAGCAGTTCTTC; V: TRBV5-6; length: 15; size: .; D: TRBD1; J: TRBJ2-1
CDR3: CASSFGVGLNTEAFF; DNA: TGTGCCAGCAGCTTCGGAGTAGGCTTGAACACTGAAGCTTTCTTT; V: TRBV7-9; length: 15; size: .; D: .; J: TRBJ1-1
CDR3: CASSPVGRGGAYEQYF; DNA: TGTGCCAGCAGTCCAGTAGGGAGGGGGGGAGCCTACGAGCAGTACTTC; V: TRBV7-2; length: 16; size: .; D: .; J: TRBJ2-7
CDR3: CASSVGGNSNSPLHF; DNA: TGTGCCAGCAGCGTGGGGGGTAACAGTAATTCACCCCTCCACTTT; V: TRBV9; length: 15; size: once; D: .; J: TRBJ1-6
CDR3: CASSLQGHFSGANVLTF; DNA: TGCGCCAGCAGCTTACAAGGACACTTCTCTGGGGCCAACGTCCTGACTTTC; V: TRBV5-1; length: 17; size: .; D: .; J: TRBJ2-6
CDR3: CASRSRDTFEQYF; DNA: TGTGCCAGCAGGTCCCGGGACACGTTCGAGCAGTACTTC; V: TRBV2; length: 13; size: .; D: .; J: TRBJ2-7
CDR3: CAWSPSTDTQYF; DNA: TGTGCCTGGAGTCCTTCTACAGATACGCAGTATTTT; V: TRBV30; length: 12; size: once; D: .; J: TRBJ2-3
CDR3: CASSQDRGYGYTF; DNA: TGCGCCAGCAGCCAGGACAGGGGATATGGCTACACCTTC; V: TRBV5-1; length: 13; size: once; D: TRBD1; J: TRBJ1-2
CDR3: CASARGGKETQYF; DNA: TGCGCCAGCGCAAGGGGGGGGAAAGAGACCCAGTACTTC; V: TRBV4-1; length: 13; size: .; D: .; J: TRBJ2-5
CDR3: CASSQSQKQYF; DNA: TGCGCCAGCAGCCAGTCCCAGAAGCAGTACTTC; V: TRBV4-1; length: 11; size: .; D: .; J: TRBJ2-7
CDR3: CASSFRDFQETQYF; DNA: TGTGCCAGCAGCTTCCGGGACTTCCAAGAGACCCAGTACTTC; V: TRBV5-6; length: 14; size: once; D: .; J: TRBJ2-5
CDR3: CASSVQGYNEQFF; DNA: TGTGCCAGCAGCGTACAGGGGTACAATGAGCAGTTCTTC; V: TRBV2; length: 13; size: .; D: TRBD1; J: TRBJ2-1
CDR3: CASSYHNSYEQYF; DNA: TGTGCCAGCAGTTACCACAACTCCTACGAGCAGTACTTC; V: TRBV6-6; length: 13; size: .; D: .; J: TRBJ2-7
CDR3: CASSMGGAGSSNQPQHF; DNA: TGTGCCAGTAGTATGGGGGGAGCAGGCTCTAGCAATCAGCCCCAGCATTTT; V: TRBV19; length: 17; size: .; D: .; J: TRBJ1-5
CDR3: CAWSGQTGGRWGYTF; DNA: TGTGCCTGGAGTGGACAGACAGGGGGGCGCTGGGGCTACACCTTC; V: TRBV30; length: 15; size: .; D: TRBD1; J: TRBJ1-2
CDR3: CASSQDGSLGETQYF; DNA: TGCGCCAGCAGCCAAGATGGGAGTCTGGGAGAGACCCAGTACTTC; V: TRBV4-3; length: 15; size: .; D: .; J: TRBJ2-5
CDR3: CASSLGQGSVPQHF; DNA: TGTGCCAGCAGCTTGGGTCAGGGGAGTGTGCCCCAGCATTTT; V: TRBV5-8; length: 14; size: .; D: .; J: TRBJ1-5
CDR3: CASSGTSGNNEQFF; DNA: TGTGCCAGCTCCGGGACTAGCGGAAACAATGAGCAGTTCTTC; V: TRBV7-2; length: 14; size: .; D: TRBD2; J: TRBJ2-1
CDR3: CASSEMGDTQYF; DNA: TGTGCCAGCAGCGAGATGGGAGACACCCAGTACTTC; V: TRBV9; length: 12; size: .; D: .; J: TRBJ2-5
CDR3: CAISESTGFNTDTQYF; DNA: TGTGCCATCAGTGAGTCGACGGGGTTCAACACAGATACGCAGTATTTT; V: TRBV10-3; length: 16; size: .; D: .; J: TRBJ2-3
CDR3: CASSQTGGSRNTEAFF; DNA: TGTGCCAGCAGCCAAACCGGAGGGTCGCGGAACACTGAAGCTTTCTTT; V: TRBV11-2; length: 16; size: .; D: .; J: TRBJ1-1
CDR3: CASSLGGPSGYTF; DNA: TGTGCCAGCAGCTTGGGAGGTCCCTCCGGCTACACCTTC; V: TRBV5-8; length: 13; size: .; D: .; J: TRBJ1-2
CDR3: CASSNHGDNEELFF; DNA: TGTGCCAGTAGTAACCACGGTGATAATGAGGAACTGTTTTTT; V: TRBV19; length: 14; size: .; D: .; J: TRBJ1-4
CDR3: CASSLLQGNTEAFF; DNA: TGCGCCAGCAGCTTGCTGCAGGGGAACACTGAAGCTTTCTTT; V: TRBV5-1; length: 14; size: .; D: .; J: TRBJ1-1
CDR3: CASSPPGQSTDTQYF; DNA: TGTGCCAGCAGCCCTCCGGGACAGAGCACAGATACGCAGTATTTT; V: TRBV7-9; length: 15; size: .; D: TRBD1; J: TRBJ2-3